The clone carrying this T cell receptor beta chain was recorded at least ten times. This entry belongs to a study of T-cell reconstitution after alpha-beta-depleted transplantation in children. Construction of the TCRbeta library involved unique molecular identifiers. In TCRdb, the PCR reads were re-called with MiXCR into one record per CDR3 protein. The table has roughly 100,000 distinct CDR3 sequences, approximately 8.4% seen once. The CDR3 has 13 residues. The V gene's germline CDR1 is ENHRY and CDR2 SYGVKD. Trimming removed 10 bases at V and 3 bases at J, with 15 bases between. The specimen comprised PBMCs from the stem cell graft donor, sampled from the stem cell graft. The sequence came from a human donor who donated a stem cell graft to a child with congenital amegakaryocytic thrombocytopenia. This chain uses TRBV10-3 with TRBJ1-1; maybe TRBD1 (5 bases). Here the CDR3 reads CATLQDPDTEAFF. In nucleotides, the CDR3 is TGTGCCACCTTACAGGACCCGGACACTGAAGCTTTCTTT.